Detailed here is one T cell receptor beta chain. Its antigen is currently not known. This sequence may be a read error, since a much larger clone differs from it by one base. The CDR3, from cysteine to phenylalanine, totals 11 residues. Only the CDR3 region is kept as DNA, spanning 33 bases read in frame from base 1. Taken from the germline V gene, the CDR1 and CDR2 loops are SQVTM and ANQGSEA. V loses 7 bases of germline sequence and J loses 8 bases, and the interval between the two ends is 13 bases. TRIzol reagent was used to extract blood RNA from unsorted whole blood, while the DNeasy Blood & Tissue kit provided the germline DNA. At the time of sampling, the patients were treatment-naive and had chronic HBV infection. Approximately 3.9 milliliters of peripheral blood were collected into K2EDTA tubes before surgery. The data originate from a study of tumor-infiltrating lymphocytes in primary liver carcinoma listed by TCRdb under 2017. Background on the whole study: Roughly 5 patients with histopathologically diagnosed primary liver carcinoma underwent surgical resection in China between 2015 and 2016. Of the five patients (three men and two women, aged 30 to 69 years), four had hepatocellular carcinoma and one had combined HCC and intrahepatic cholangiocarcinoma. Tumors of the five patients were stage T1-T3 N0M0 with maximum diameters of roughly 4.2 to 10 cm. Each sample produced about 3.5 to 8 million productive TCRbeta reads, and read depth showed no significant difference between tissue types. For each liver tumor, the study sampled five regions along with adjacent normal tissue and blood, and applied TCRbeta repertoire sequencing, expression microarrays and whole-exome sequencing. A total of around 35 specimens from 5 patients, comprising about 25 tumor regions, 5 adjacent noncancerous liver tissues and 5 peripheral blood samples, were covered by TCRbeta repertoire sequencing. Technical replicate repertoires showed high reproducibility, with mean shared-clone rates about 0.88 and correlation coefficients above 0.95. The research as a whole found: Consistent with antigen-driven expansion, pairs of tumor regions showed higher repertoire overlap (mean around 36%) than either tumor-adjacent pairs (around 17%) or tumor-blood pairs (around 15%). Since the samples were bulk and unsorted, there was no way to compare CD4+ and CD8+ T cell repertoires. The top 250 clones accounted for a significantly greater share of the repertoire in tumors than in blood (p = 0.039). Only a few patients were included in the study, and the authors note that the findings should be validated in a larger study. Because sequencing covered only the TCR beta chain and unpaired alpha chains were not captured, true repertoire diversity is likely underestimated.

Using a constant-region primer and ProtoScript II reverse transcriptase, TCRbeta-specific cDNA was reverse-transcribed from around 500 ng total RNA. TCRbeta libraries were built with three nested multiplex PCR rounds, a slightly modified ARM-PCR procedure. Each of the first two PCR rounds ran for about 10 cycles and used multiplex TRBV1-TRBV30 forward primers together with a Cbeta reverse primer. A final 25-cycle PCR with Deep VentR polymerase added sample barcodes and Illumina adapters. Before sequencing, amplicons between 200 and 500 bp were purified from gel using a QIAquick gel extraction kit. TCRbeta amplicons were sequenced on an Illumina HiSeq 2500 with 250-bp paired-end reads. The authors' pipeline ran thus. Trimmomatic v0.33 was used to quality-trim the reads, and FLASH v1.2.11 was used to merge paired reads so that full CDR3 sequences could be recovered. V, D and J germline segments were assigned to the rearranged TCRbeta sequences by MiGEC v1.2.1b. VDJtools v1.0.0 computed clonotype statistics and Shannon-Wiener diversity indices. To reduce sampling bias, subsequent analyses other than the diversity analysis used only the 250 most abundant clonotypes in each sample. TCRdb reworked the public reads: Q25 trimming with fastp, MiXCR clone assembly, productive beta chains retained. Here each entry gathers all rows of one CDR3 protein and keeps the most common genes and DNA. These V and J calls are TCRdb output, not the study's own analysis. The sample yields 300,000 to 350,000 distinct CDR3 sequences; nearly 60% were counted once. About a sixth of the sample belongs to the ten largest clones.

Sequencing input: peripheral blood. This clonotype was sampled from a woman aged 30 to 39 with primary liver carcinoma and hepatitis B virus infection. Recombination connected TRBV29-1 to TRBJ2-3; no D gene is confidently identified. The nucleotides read TGCAGCGCTGCGATGGACCTTACGCAGTATTTT. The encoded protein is CSAAMDLTQYF.